This T cell receptor beta chain was obtained from a study of cytomegalovirus exposure and HLA in healthy donors. PCR was performed using 60 Vbeta and 13 Jbeta primers. Measured with immunoSEQ multiplex PCR; TCRdb has only the in-frame clones, and not every one. The sample totals under 70,000 clones. Points on this clone: The antigen is undetermined.

Study-wide results and caveats: The likely origin of a cluster of highly shared sequence variants was a sequencing artifact. There were several of the most significant clusters that appeared linked to common viral pathogens in a later analysis. Testing in vitro showed a few CMV-associated chains specific for CMV antigens.

Per the germline V gene, CDR1 is MNHEY and CDR2 is SMNVEV (reference sequence). V was pared by 3 bases and J by 0 bases, with 15 bases between. CDR3 size: 17 residues. This chain links TRBV27 with TRBJ2-4, with TRBD2 as a possible D gene (6 bases). Material: PBMCs. The receptor comes from a female donor in good health and CMV-seropositive. The CDR3 region has the DNA TGTGCCAGCAGTTTCAGGGCGGAGGGGAAAGCCAAAAACATTCAGTACTTC. It is translated as CASSFRAEGKAKNIQYF.